Each of the 15 T cell receptor beta chains below was sequenced from the same sample in a study of blood T cell repertoires in COVID-19. Sequencing used immunoSEQ multiplex PCR; TCRdb keeps in-frame clones, though not all of them. Here the sample spans approximately 380,000 clones, 90% to 95% being singletons. The source material was PBMCs or T cells enriched from blood (not recorded which). The receptors here all came from a woman aged 40-49 years who had been exposed to COVID-19.

The CDR3 coding sequence is TGTGCCAGCAGCTTAGTGGTGACTAGCGGGGGGCACGAGCAGTACTTC. Residues: CASSLVVTSGGHEQYF. V usage is TRBV11-2 and J usage is TRBJ2-7, with 13 bases identical to TRBD2. CDR3 length equals 16 residues. Germline assignment: CDR1 SGHAT and CDR2 FQNNGV. Unmatched junction bases numbered 5, after V lost 1 base and J lost 5 bases. Together with reference TRBV11-2 and TRBJ2-7, the CDR3 gives the full variable domain: EAGVAQSPRYKIIEKRQSVAFWCNPISGHATLYWYQQILGQGPKLLIQFQNNGVVDDSQLPKDRFSAERLKGVDSTLKIQPAKLEDSAVYLCASSLVVTSGGHEQYFGPGTRLTVT.

The gene calls are TRBV7-2 and TRBJ1-2; no reliable D call. The V end lost 5 bases, the J end lost 7 bases, and 8 bases lay between the germline ends. The CDR3 runs 11 residues. Germline V gene sequence: CDR1 SGHTA, CDR2 FQGNSA. For the CDR3, the DNA is TGTGCCAGCAGCCTCATCAGTGGCTACACCTTC. Translating it yields CASSLISGYTF.

The CDR3 nucleotides read TGCGCCAGCAGCTTGGGACTAGCGGGAGGGATTAATGAGCAGTTCTTC. It specifies CASSLGLAGGINEQFF. This chain connects TRBV5-1 to TRBJ2-1; TRBD2 aligns across 14 bases. V shed 0 bases, J shed 7 bases, and the junction held 3 bases outside the gene matches. This CDR3 has 16 amino acids. Germline V gene data show CDR1 as SGHRS and CDR2 as YFSETQ.

The V gene is TRBV3-1 (or the pseudogene TRBV3-2), the J gene TRBJ1-4; D possibly corresponds to TRBD1 (5 bases). Trimming left V 2 bases short and J 8 bases short, with 15 bases between. The CDR3 has 15 amino acids. Germline V gene data show CDR1 as LGHDT and CDR2 as YNNKEL (reference sequence). CDR3 amino acids: CASSQNAVSGEKLFF. DNA for the CDR3: TGTGCCAGCAGCCAAAACGCGGTATCAGGGGAAAAACTGTTTTTT.

The chain links TRBV9 to TRBJ1-1; D not resolved. This CDR3 comprises 13 residues. The germline gives CDR1 SGDLS, CDR2 YYNGEE. V lost 4 bases and J 2 bases, leaving 9 bases between the germline ends. The CDR3, as DNA: TGTGCCAGCAGCCAAAGCATTAACACTGAAGCTTTCTTT. Protein: CASSQSINTEAFF.

As DNA, the CDR3 is TGTGCTAGTGGTTTCGGGGGGACGGGAACTGAAGCTTTCTTT. As protein: CASGFGGTGTEAFF. The chain has TRBV12-5 and TRBJ1-1; D is possibly TRBD1 (5 bases). The CDR3 has 14 amino acids. Trimming left V 3 bases short and J 5 bases short, with 13 bases between. Germline CDR1 and CDR2: LGHNT and FRNRAP.

This chain links TRBV9 with TRBJ1-1; D is unclear. The CDR3 spans 13 residues. V lost 2 bases, J lost 3 bases, and 8 bases lay in between. CDR1 and CDR2 (germline): SGDLS, YYNGEE. CDR3 coding DNA: TGTGCCAGCAGCGTTGGCGGGTACACTGAAGCTTTCTTT. Translating it yields CASSVGGYTEAFF.

The chain couples TRBV5-3 to TRBJ2-3; tentatively, D is TRBD1 (5 bases). TRBV5-3 is labeled an ORF, and its function is uncertain. The CDR3 is 15 amino acids. Trimming shortened V by 4 bases and J by 2 bases, and 14 bases separated the two germline ends. CDR3 in DNA: TGTGCCAGAAGCAGACAGTATTCCATCACAGATACGCAGTATTTT. It is translated as CARSRQYSITDTQYF.

This clone turned up a few times. This chain links TRBV5-1 with TRBJ1-2; possibly TRBD1 for D (6 bases). This CDR3 has 13 residues. Germline CDR1 reads SGHRS; CDR2 reads YFSETQ. V lost 4 bases and J 6 bases, leaving 13 bases between the germline ends. CDR3 coding DNA: TGCGCCAGCAGCGTACAGGGTGGTGATGGCTACACCTTC. This codes for CASSVQGGDGYTF.

The rearrangement joins TRBV28 to TRBJ2-7, with TRBD1 as a possible D gene (5 bases). The V end lost 10 bases, the J end lost 2 bases, and 12 bases lay between the germline ends. The CDR3 has 12 residues. Germline V gene data show CDR1 as MDHEN and CDR2 as SYDVKM. This CDR3 is CATKTEAYEQYF. The CDR3 DNA reads TGTGCCACAAAGACAGAAGCCTACGAGCAGTACTTC.

This chain links TRBV27 with TRBJ2-7, with D perhaps matching TRBD1 (5 bases). Germline assignment: CDR1 MNHEY and CDR2 SMNVEV (reference sequence). The length of the CDR3 is 15 residues. Trimming cost V 6 bases and J 0 bases, with 15 bases left between them. CDR3 bases: TGTGCCAGCAGCCCCGCAGGGTTAGTCTCCTACGAGCAGTACTTC. Its protein is CASSPAGLVSYEQYF.

The V call is TRBV27, the J call TRBJ1-5, with TRBD1 matching over 10 bases. After removal of 5 bases from V and 7 bases from J, the junction contained 5 bases not matched to a gene. The CDR3 is 14 residues long. The V gene's germline CDR1 is MNHEY and CDR2 SMNVEV (reference sequence). CDR3 DNA: TGTGCCAGCAGTGGGGACAGGGGAAGACAGCCCCAGCATTTT. As protein: CASSGDRGRQPQHF.

The chain has TRBV21-1 and TRBJ1-5; TRBD1 was called by the table and not checked on the DNA. TRBV21-1 constitutes a pseudogene. The CDR3 spans 17 residues. CDR3 coding DNA: TGTGCCAGCAGCAAATATAACAGGGTGGAAAGCAATCAGCCCCAGCATTTT. It encodes CASSKYNRVESNQPQHF.

The rearrangement joins TRBV15 to TRBJ1-1; the D is unclear. Trimming shortened V by 1 base and J by 4 bases, and 10 bases separated the two germline ends. This CDR3 is 14 amino acids long. From germline, CDR1 is LNHNV and CDR2 YYDKDF (reference sequence). Written as DNA, the CDR3 is TGTGCCACCAGCAGAGTTCGGCGGGGCACTGAAGCTTTCTTT. Its protein is CATSRVRRGTEAFF.

This clone came up once. The J gene is TRBJ1-2, the V gene TRBV6-5, with 11 bases identical to TRBD1. Per germline, CDR1 MNHEY and CDR2 SVGAGI. V lost 0 bases to trimming and J lost 5 bases; unmatched junction nucleotides: 5. The CDR3 has 16 residues. As DNA, the CDR3 is TGTGCCAGCAGTTACTCGGGACAGGGGGTTGAGTATGGCTACACCTTC. Its translation: CASSYSGQGVEYGYTF.